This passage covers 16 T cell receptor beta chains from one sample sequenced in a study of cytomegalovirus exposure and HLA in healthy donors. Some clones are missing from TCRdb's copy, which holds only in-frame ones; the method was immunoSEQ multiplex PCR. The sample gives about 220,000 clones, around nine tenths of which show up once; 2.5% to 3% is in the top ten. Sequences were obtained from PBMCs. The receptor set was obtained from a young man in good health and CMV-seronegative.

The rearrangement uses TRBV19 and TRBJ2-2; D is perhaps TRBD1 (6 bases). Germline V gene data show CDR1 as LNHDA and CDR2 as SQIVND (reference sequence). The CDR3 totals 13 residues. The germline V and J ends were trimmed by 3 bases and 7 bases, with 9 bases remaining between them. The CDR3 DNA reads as TGTGCCAGTAGTATGACAGGAGACGGGGAGCTGTTTTTT. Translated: CASSMTGDGELFF.

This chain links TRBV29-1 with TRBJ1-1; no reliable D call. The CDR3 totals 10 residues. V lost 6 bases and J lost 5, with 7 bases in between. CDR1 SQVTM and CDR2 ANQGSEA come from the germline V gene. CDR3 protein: CSVARTEAFF. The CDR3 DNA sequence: TGCAGCGTCGCACGGACTGAAGCTTTCTTT.

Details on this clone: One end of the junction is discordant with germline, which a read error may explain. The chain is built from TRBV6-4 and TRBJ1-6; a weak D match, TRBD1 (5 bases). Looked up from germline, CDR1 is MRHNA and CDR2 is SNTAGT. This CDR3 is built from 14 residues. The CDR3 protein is CASSPGPPLSLLHF. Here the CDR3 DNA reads TGTGCCAGCAGTCCAGGGCCCCCTCTATCACTCCTCCACTTT.

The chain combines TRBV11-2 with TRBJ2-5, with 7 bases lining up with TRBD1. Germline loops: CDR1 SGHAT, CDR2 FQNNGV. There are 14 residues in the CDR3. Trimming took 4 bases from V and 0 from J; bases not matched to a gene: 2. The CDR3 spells CASSSGTDQETQYF. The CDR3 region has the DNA TGTGCCAGCAGCTCCGGGACAGACCAAGAGACCCAGTACTTC.

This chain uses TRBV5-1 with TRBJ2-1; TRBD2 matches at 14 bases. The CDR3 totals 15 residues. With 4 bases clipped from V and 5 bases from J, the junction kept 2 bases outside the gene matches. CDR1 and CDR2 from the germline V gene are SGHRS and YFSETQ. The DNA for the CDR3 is TGCGCCAGCAGCCCGGGACTAGCGGGGGACAATGAGCAGTTCTTC. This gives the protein CASSPGLAGDNEQFF.

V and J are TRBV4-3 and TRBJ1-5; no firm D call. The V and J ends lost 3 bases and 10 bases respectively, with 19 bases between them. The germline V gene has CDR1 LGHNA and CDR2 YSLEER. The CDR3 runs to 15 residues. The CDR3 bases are TGCGCCAGCAGCCAGGAGTCGGCCGGGTCGCAACCCCAGCATTTT. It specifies CASSQESAGSQPQHF.

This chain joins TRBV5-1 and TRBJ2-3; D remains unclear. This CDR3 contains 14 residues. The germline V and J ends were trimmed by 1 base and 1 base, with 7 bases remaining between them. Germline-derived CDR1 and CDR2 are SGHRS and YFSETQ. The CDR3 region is CASSLSSGTDTQYF. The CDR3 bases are TGCGCCAGCAGCTTGTCGTCCGGCACAGATACGCAGTATTTT. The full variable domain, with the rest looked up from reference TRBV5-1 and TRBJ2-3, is KAGVTQTPRYLIKTRGQQVTLSCSPISGHRSVSWYQQTPGQGLQFLFEYFSETQRNKGNFPGRFSGRQFSNSRSEMNVSTLELGDSALYLCASSLSSGTDTQYFGPGTRLTVL.

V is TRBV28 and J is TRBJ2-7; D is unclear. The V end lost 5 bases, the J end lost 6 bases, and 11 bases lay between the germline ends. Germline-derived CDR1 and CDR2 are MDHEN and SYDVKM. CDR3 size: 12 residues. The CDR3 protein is CASSLTIAEQYF. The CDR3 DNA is TGTGCCAGCAGTCTCACTATCGCCGAGCAGTACTTC.

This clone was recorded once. CDR3 protein: CASSRGSGNTEAFF. DNA for the CDR3: TGTGCCAGCAGCCGAGGATCCGGGAACACTGAAGCTTTCTTT. This chain connects TRBV7-2 to TRBJ1-1; D ambiguous. In germline, CDR1 is SGHTA, CDR2 FQGNSA. The CDR3 consists of 14 residues. V was trimmed by 5 bases and J by 1 base, leaving 11 bases between them.

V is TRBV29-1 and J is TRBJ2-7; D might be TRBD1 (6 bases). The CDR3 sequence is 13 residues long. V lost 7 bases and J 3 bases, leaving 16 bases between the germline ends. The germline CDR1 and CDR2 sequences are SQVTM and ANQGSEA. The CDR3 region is CSGGLGQGYEQYF. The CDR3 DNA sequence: TGCAGCGGAGGGTTGGGACAAGGCTACGAGCAGTACTTC.

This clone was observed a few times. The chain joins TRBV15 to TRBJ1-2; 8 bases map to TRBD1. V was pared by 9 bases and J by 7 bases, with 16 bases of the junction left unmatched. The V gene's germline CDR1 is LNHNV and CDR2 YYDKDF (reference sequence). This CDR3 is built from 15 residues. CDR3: CATHRDRTISGGYTF. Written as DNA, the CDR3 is TGTGCCACTCACCGGGACAGGACGATATCTGGTGGCTACACCTTC.

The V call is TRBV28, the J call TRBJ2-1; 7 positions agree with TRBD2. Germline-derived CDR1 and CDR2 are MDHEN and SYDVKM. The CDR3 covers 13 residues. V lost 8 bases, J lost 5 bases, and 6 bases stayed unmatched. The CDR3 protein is CASRSGYNNEQFF. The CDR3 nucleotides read TGTGCCAGCCGTAGCGGGTACAACAATGAGCAGTTCTTC.

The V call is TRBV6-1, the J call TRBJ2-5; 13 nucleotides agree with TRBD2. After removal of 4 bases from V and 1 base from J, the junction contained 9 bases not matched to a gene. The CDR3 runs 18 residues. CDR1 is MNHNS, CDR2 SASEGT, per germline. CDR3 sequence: CASSVRLAGGGLQETQYF. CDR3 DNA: TGTGCCAGCAGTGTCCGACTAGCGGGGGGCGGCCTCCAAGAGACCCAGTACTTC.

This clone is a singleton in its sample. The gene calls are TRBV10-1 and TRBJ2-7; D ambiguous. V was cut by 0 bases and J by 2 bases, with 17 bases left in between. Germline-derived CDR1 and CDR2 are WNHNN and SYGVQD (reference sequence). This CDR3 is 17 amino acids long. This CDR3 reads CASSESIGLSGTYEQYF. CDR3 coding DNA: TGCGCCAGCAGTGAGTCAATCGGCCTCTCAGGAACCTACGAGCAGTACTTC.

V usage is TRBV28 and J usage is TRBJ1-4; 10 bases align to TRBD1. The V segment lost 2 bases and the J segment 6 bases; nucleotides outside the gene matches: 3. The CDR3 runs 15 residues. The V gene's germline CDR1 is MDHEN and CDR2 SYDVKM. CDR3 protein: CASSLAGTGDEKLFF. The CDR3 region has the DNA TGTGCCAGCAGTTTAGCTGGGACAGGGGATGAAAAACTGTTTTTT.

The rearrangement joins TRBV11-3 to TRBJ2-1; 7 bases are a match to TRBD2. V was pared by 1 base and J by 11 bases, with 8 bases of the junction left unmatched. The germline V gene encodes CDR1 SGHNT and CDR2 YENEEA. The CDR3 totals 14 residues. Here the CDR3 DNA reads TGTGCCAGCAGCTTAGGGTCGGCGGGAGAGAAGCAGTTCTTC. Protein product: CASSLGSAGEKQFF. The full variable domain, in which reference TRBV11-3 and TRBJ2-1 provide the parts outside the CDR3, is EAGVVQSPRYKIIEKKQPVAFWCNPISGHNTLYWYLQNLGQGPELLIRYENEEAVDDSQLPKDRFSAERLKGVDSTLKIQPAELGDSAVYLCASSLGSAGEKQFFGPGTRLTVL.